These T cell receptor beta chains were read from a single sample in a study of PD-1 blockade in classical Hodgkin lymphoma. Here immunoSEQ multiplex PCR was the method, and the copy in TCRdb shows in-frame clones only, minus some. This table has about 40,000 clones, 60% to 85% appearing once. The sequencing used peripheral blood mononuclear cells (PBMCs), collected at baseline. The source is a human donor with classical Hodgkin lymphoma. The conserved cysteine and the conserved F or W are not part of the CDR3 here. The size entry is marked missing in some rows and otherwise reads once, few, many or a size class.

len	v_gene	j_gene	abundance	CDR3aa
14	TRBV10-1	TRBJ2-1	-	ASSESKGLPYNEQF
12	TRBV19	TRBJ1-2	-	ASSIDRGWYGYT
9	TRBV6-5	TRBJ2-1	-	ASSYPNEQF
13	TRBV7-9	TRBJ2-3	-	ASSYGSGTADTQY
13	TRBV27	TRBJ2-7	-	ASSLKREGRYEQY
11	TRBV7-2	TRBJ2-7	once	ASSLAIRDEQY
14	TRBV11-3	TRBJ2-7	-	ASSSEPGGRAYEQY
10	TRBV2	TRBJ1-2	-	ASSETSYGYT
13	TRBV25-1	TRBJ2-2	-	ASSAGSANTGELF
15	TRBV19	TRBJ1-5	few	ASRSRVGPRSNQPQH